This is a list of T cell receptor beta chains from one sample in a study of blood T cell repertoires in COVID-19. Clones were sequenced by immunoSEQ multiplex PCR, and TCRdb holds only the in-frame ones, with some missing. The repertoire holds under 200,000 clones, about 83% seen once, with 5% to 7% in the top ten. The sample taken for sequencing was PBMCs or T cells enriched from blood (not recorded which). These receptors were taken from a middle-aged man with acute COVID-19. Each CDR3 is given with its conserved first and last residue. D genes are given only for firm matches. Size is omitted from some rows. Given values are once, few, many or a class for expanded clones.

cdr3_aa: CASRRTSTNEQFF
cdr3_nt: TGTGCCAGCAGGCGGACTAGTACCAATGAGCAGTTCTTC
clone_size: NA
j_call: TRBJ2-1
v_call: TRBV3-1/TRBV3-2
d_call: TRBD2

cdr3_aa: CASSLGYRGSYGYTF
cdr3_nt: TGTGCCAGCAGTTTAGGATACAGGGGTAGCTATGGCTACACCTTC
clone_size: NA
j_call: TRBJ1-2
v_call: TRBV28
d_call: TRBD1

cdr3_aa: CASSPGVGSSETQYF
cdr3_nt: TGTGCCAGCTCACCGGGGGTCGGGAGCTCTGAGACCCAGTACTTC
clone_size: NA
j_call: TRBJ2-5
v_call: TRBV18
d_call: NA

cdr3_aa: CASSYTGAGANVLTF
cdr3_nt: TGTGCCAGCAGTTACACAGGGGCTGGGGCCAACGTCCTGACTTTC
clone_size: NA
j_call: TRBJ2-6
v_call: TRBV28
d_call: TRBD1

cdr3_aa: CASSPGQAYEQYF
cdr3_nt: TGTGCCAGTAGTCCCGGACAGGCCTACGAGCAGTACTTC
clone_size: NA
j_call: TRBJ2-7
v_call: TRBV19
d_call: TRBD1

cdr3_aa: CASSVKPGQGRETQYF
cdr3_nt: TGTGCCAGTAGTGTTAAACCGGGACAGGGCCGAGAGACCCAGTACTTC
clone_size: NA
j_call: TRBJ2-5
v_call: TRBV19
d_call: TRBD1

cdr3_aa: CASSPQYNSPLHF
cdr3_nt: TGTGCCAGCAGTCCGCAGTACAATTCACCCCTCCACTTT
clone_size: few
j_call: TRBJ1-6
v_call: TRBV6-5
d_call: NA

cdr3_aa: CASSLVWVAGEVRETQYF
cdr3_nt: TGTGCCAGCAGCTTAGTGTGGGTGGCGGGAGAAGTGAGAGAGACCCAGTACTTC
clone_size: NA
j_call: TRBJ2-5
v_call: TRBV7-2
d_call: TRBD2

cdr3_aa: CASSRTSGNYNEQFF
cdr3_nt: TGTGCCAGTAGTAGGACTAGCGGGAACTACAATGAGCAGTTCTTC
clone_size: NA
j_call: TRBJ2-1
v_call: TRBV19
d_call: TRBD2

cdr3_aa: CASSLDTYTEAFF
cdr3_nt: TGTGCCAGCAGTTTAGACACCTACACTGAAGCTTTCTTT
clone_size: NA
j_call: TRBJ1-1
v_call: TRBV28
d_call: NA

cdr3_aa: CASSGETGWGYTEAFF
cdr3_nt: TGCGCCAGCAGTGGGGAGACAGGGTGGGGCTACACTGAAGCTTTCTTT
clone_size: NA
j_call: TRBJ1-1
v_call: TRBV10-1
d_call: TRBD1

cdr3_aa: CASSLESEAYTGELFF
cdr3_nt: TGCGCCAGCAGCTTGGAGTCGGAGGCGTACACCGGGGAGCTGTTTTTT
clone_size: NA
j_call: TRBJ2-2
v_call: TRBV5-1
d_call: NA

cdr3_aa: CASSLRTRFHEQYF
cdr3_nt: TGTGCCAGCAGTTTAAGGACTAGATTCCACGAGCAGTACTTC
clone_size: NA
j_call: TRBJ2-7
v_call: TRBV6-5
d_call: TRBD2

cdr3_aa: CASSLGLLAPTDTQYF
cdr3_nt: TGTGCCAGCAGTTTGGGCCTACTAGCGCCCACAGATACGCAGTATTTT
clone_size: NA
j_call: TRBJ2-3
v_call: TRBV27
d_call: TRBD2

cdr3_aa: CASSLSGTLKGGELFF
cdr3_nt: TGTGCCAGCAGTTTATCCGGGACTCTTAAGGGCGGGGAGCTGTTTTTT
clone_size: NA
j_call: TRBJ2-2
v_call: TRBV28
d_call: NA

cdr3_aa: CASSQDRQGVWETQYF
cdr3_nt: TGCGCCAGCAGCCAAGATAGACAGGGGGTTTGGGAGACCCAGTACTTC
clone_size: NA
j_call: TRBJ2-5
v_call: TRBV4-3
d_call: TRBD1

cdr3_aa: CASSPGLGTIQYF
cdr3_nt: TGTGCCAGCAGTCCAGGACTGGGAACCATTCAGTACTTC
clone_size: NA
j_call: TRBJ2-4
v_call: TRBV27
d_call: NA

cdr3_aa: CAISATGDGTEAFF
cdr3_nt: TGTGCCATCAGCGCCACAGGGGACGGCACTGAAGCTTTCTTT
clone_size: few
j_call: TRBJ1-1
v_call: TRBV10-3
d_call: TRBD1

cdr3_aa: CSVGTSGSLQETQYF
cdr3_nt: TGCAGCGTTGGTACTAGCGGATCCTTACAAGAGACCCAGTACTTC
clone_size: NA
j_call: TRBJ2-5
v_call: TRBV29-1
d_call: TRBD2

cdr3_aa: CASSYPSWGGRDEQYF
cdr3_nt: TGTGCCAGCAGTTACCCATCGTGGGGGGGACGGGACGAGCAGTACTTC
clone_size: NA
j_call: TRBJ2-7
v_call: TRBV6-2/TRBV6-3
d_call: TRBD2

cdr3_aa: CASSQGRGSGEQYF
cdr3_nt: TGCGCCAGCAGCCAAGGGAGAGGGTCGGGCGAGCAGTACTTC
clone_size: medium-sized
j_call: TRBJ2-7
v_call: TRBV4-1
d_call: NA

cdr3_aa: CASREGYNEQFF
cdr3_nt: TGTGCCAGCAGGGAGGGATACAATGAGCAGTTCTTC
clone_size: NA
j_call: TRBJ2-1
v_call: TRBV7-2
d_call: NA

cdr3_aa: CASRRTGTVILNEQFF
cdr3_nt: TGTGCCAGCAGACGCACCGGGACAGTAATCCTGAATGAGCAGTTCTTC
clone_size: NA
j_call: TRBJ2-1
v_call: TRBV28
d_call: TRBD1

cdr3_aa: CASSLKGSGEQYF
cdr3_nt: TGTGCCAGCAGTTTAAAAGGGTCGGGGGAGCAGTACTTC
clone_size: few
j_call: TRBJ2-7
v_call: TRBV28
d_call: NA

cdr3_aa: CASSVDRGSGNTIYF
cdr3_nt: TGTGCCAGCAGCGTAGATAGGGGCTCTGGAAACACCATATATTTT
clone_size: NA
j_call: TRBJ1-3
v_call: TRBV9
d_call: NA

cdr3_aa: CASSDSSRVQPQHF
cdr3_nt: TGTGCCAGCAGCGATTCTTCCAGGGTTCAGCCCCAGCATTTT
clone_size: NA
j_call: TRBJ1-5
v_call: TRBV7-9
d_call: NA

cdr3_aa: CAWTSYNSPLHF
cdr3_nt: TGTGCCTGGACATCCTATAATTCACCCCTCCACTTT
clone_size: few
j_call: TRBJ1-6
v_call: TRBV30
d_call: NA

cdr3_aa: CAWGQGKSSADTQYF
cdr3_nt: TGTGCCTGGGGACAGGGTAAGAGTTCCGCAGATACGCAGTATTTT
clone_size: NA
j_call: TRBJ2-3
v_call: TRBV30
d_call: TRBD1

cdr3_aa: CAWRVSGRGNEQFF
cdr3_nt: TGTGCCTGGAGGGTTAGCGGGAGGGGTAATGAGCAGTTCTTC
clone_size: NA
j_call: TRBJ2-1
v_call: TRBV30
d_call: TRBD2

cdr3_aa: CSVNSYTEAFF
cdr3_nt: TGCAGCGTAAACAGTTACACTGAAGCTTTCTTT
clone_size: NA
j_call: TRBJ1-1
v_call: TRBV29-1
d_call: NA

cdr3_aa: CASSAQGTATGELFF
cdr3_nt: TGTGCCAGCAGCGCTCAAGGGACAGCTACCGGGGAGCTGTTTTTT
clone_size: NA
j_call: TRBJ2-2
v_call: TRBV9
d_call: TRBD1

cdr3_aa: CASSLGGVSNQPQHF
cdr3_nt: TGTGCCAGCAGCTTGGGCGGGGTGAGCAATCAGCCCCAGCATTTT
clone_size: NA
j_call: TRBJ1-5
v_call: TRBV5-8
d_call: NA

cdr3_aa: CASSFGQTFSNQPQHF
cdr3_nt: TGTGCCAGCAGCTTTGGACAGACTTTTAGCAATCAGCCCCAGCATTTT
clone_size: NA
j_call: TRBJ1-5
v_call: TRBV7-9
d_call: NA

cdr3_aa: CASSPGLAGRSYEQYF
cdr3_nt: TGTGCCAGCAGCCCGGGACTAGCGGGTCGCTCCTACGAGCAGTACTTC
clone_size: NA
j_call: TRBJ2-7
v_call: TRBV7-3
d_call: TRBD2

cdr3_aa: CASSLLAGYYEQYF
cdr3_nt: TGTGCCAGCAGTCTACTGGCGGGGTACTACGAGCAGTACTTC
clone_size: NA
j_call: TRBJ2-7
v_call: TRBV28
d_call: NA

cdr3_aa: CATSGVATSGRREQFF
cdr3_nt: TGTGCCACCAGTGGGGTGGCGACTAGCGGGAGACGTGAGCAGTTCTTC
clone_size: few
j_call: TRBJ2-1
v_call: TRBV24-1
d_call: TRBD2

cdr3_aa: CASSYSGRGGDTQYF
cdr3_nt: TGTGCCAGCAGTTACAGCGGGAGGGGGGGAGATACGCAGTATTTT
clone_size: NA
j_call: TRBJ2-3
v_call: TRBV6-5
d_call: TRBD2

cdr3_aa: CATSDSPDTQYF
cdr3_nt: TGTGCCACCAGTGACTCTCCTGATACGCAGTATTTT
clone_size: once
j_call: TRBJ2-3
v_call: TRBV24-1
d_call: NA

cdr3_aa: CATSRPGTGTYEQYF
cdr3_nt: TGTGCCACCAGCAGACCCGGGACAGGAACCTACGAGCAGTACTTC
clone_size: once
j_call: TRBJ2-7
v_call: TRBV15
d_call: TRBD1

cdr3_aa: CAGRTGRTNEKLFF
cdr3_nt: TGTGCCGGTCGGACAGGAAGAACTAATGAAAAACTGTTTTTT
clone_size: NA
j_call: TRBJ1-4
v_call: TRBV10-3
d_call: TRBD1

cdr3_aa: CASSPYGLEGTEAFF
cdr3_nt: TGCGCCAGCAGCCCCTATGGGTTGGAGGGCACTGAAGCTTTCTTT
clone_size: NA
j_call: TRBJ1-1
v_call: TRBV5-1
d_call: NA

cdr3_aa: CATSDPSYTGELFF
cdr3_nt: TGTGCCACCAGTGATCCCTCGTACACCGGGGAGCTGTTTTTT
clone_size: NA
j_call: TRBJ2-2
v_call: TRBV24-1
d_call: NA

cdr3_aa: CASSLRAYEQYF
cdr3_nt: TGTGCCAGCAGTCTCAGGGCCTACGAGCAGTACTTC
clone_size: NA
j_call: TRBJ2-7
v_call: TRBV28
d_call: NA

cdr3_aa: CASSRATGGETQYF
cdr3_nt: TGCGCCAGCAGTCGAGCGACAGGAGGAGAGACCCAGTACTTC
clone_size: NA
j_call: TRBJ2-5
v_call: TRBV23-1
d_call: NA

cdr3_aa: CASSFTPGGAGEQYF
cdr3_nt: TGCGCCAGCAGCTTCACCCCAGGGGGCGCGGGGGAGCAGTACTTC
clone_size: NA
j_call: TRBJ2-7
v_call: TRBV5-1
d_call: TRBD1

cdr3_aa: CASSPGQTYEQYF
cdr3_nt: TGTGCCAGCTCACCCGGACAGACTTACGAGCAGTACTTC
clone_size: NA
j_call: TRBJ2-7
v_call: TRBV18
d_call: NA

cdr3_aa: CATEEGYGANVLTF
cdr3_nt: TGTGCCACGGAAGAGGGTTATGGGGCCAACGTCCTGACTTTC
clone_size: NA
j_call: TRBJ2-6
v_call: TRBV2
d_call: NA

cdr3_aa: CASSVGWGVLAGGGGANVLTF
cdr3_nt: TGCGCCAGCAGTGTAGGATGGGGCGTACTAGCGGGAGGGGGTGGGGCCAACGTCCTGACTTTC
clone_size: NA
j_call: TRBJ2-6
v_call: TRBV10-2
d_call: TRBD2

cdr3_aa: CACGERTGEKLFF
cdr3_nt: TGTGCCTGTGGGGAACGGACGGGGGAAAAACTGTTTTTT
clone_size: NA
j_call: TRBJ1-4
v_call: TRBV30
d_call: NA

cdr3_aa: CASSTGTGDYEQYF
cdr3_nt: TGTGCCAGCTCGACCGGGACAGGGGACTACGAGCAGTACTTC
clone_size: NA
j_call: TRBJ2-7
v_call: TRBV18
d_call: TRBD1

cdr3_aa: CASSLDFGGLAVYNEQFF
cdr3_nt: TGTGCCAGCAGCTTAGATTTCGGGGGACTAGCGGTTTACAATGAGCAGTTCTTC
clone_size: few
j_call: TRBJ2-1
v_call: TRBV11-2
d_call: TRBD2